This TCR beta chain was documented in a study of control samples from healthy donors and cancer patients. Clones were sequenced by immunoSEQ multiplex PCR, and TCRdb holds only the in-frame ones, with some missing. The sample yields about 130,000 clones, about nine tenths seen once. The CDR3 runs to 15 residues. Germline V gene data show CDR1 as SGHKS and CDR2 as YYEKEE (reference sequence). V was trimmed by 4 bases and J by 8 bases, leaving 19 bases between them. This clonotype was obtained from a man younger than 35 in good health. The sequenced sample consisted of blood. The chain recombines TRBV5-5 with TRBJ2-1; no reliable D call. The chain's CDR3 is CASSPSSDRWDEQFF. CDR3 bases: TGTGCCAGCAGCCCGTCCAGCGACCGGTGGGATGAGCAGTTCTTC.